One sample yielded the 32 T cell receptor beta chains listed below, sequenced in a study of Graves' ophthalmopathy and Graves' hyperthyroidism. Researchers took RNA transcripts and amplified TCR beta CDR3 regions from them. RT-PCR was first run with HTBI primers, then multiplex PCR in a second round. TCRdb recomputed calls from the multiplex PCR reads with MiXCR, one row per CDR3 protein. The sample shows around 660,000 distinct CDR3 sequences, roughly two fifths of them seen only once. Sequences were obtained from peripheral blood. The receptors shown here come from an adult man with Graves' ophthalmopathy.

J is TRBJ1-6 and V is TRBV6-5; D unclear. The V and J ends lost 7 bases and 9 bases respectively, with 16 bases between them. Germline loops: CDR1 MNHEY, CDR2 SVGAGI. This CDR3 is 14 amino acids long. CDR3 amino acids: CASIQRSIASPLHF. CDR3 bases: TGTGCCAGCATCCAGAGGAGTATCGCTTCACCCCTCCACTTT.

This clonotype was detected ten times or more. Here the CDR3 DNA reads TGTGCCAGCAGGGCTGGGGGGGTCAGCGCCGGGGAGCTGTTTTTT. Residues: CASRAGGVSAGELFF. The V and J genes are TRBV5-5 and TRBJ2-2; TRBD2 matches at 7 bases. Looked up from germline, CDR1 is SGHKS and CDR2 is YYEKEE (reference sequence). The CDR3 runs to 15 residues. The trim removed 5 bases at V and 6 bases at J, leaving 10 bases unmatched.

This chain links TRBV7-9 with TRBJ1-1, with D tentatively TRBD1 (5 bases). The CDR3 contains 17 residues. Germline loops: CDR1 SEHNR, CDR2 FQNEAQ (reference sequence). Between the trimmed V and J ends, which lost 5 bases and 2 bases, there was a span of 21 bases. The CDR3 sequence: CASSGPTGSGYNTEAFF. Here the CDR3 DNA reads TGTGCCAGCAGCGGACCCACAGGATCCGGATATAACACTGAAGCTTTCTTT.

Concerning this clonotype itself: Likely a read error: the CDR3 ends without its conserved phenylalanine or tryptophan. The limits of the CDR3 on the DNA are not certain, so only TCRdb's listed CDR3 is given. J is TRBJ1-6 and V is TRBV9. The CDR3 has 8 amino acids, counting both end residues. Per germline, CDR1 SGDLS and CDR2 YYNGEE. CDR3 residues: CASSARPL.

This clonotype was observed a few times. At one end, the junction sequence differs from germline, possibly due to a read error. The chain employs TRBV7-9 and TRBJ1-6; no definite D call. The CDR3 runs 9 residues. Germline CDR1 SEHNR, CDR2 FQNEAQ (reference sequence). The CDR3 is CASSTRTSF. The CDR3 DNA is TGTGCCAGCAGCACACGGACTAGCTTT.

The chain uses TRBV10-3 and TRBJ1-2; 9 nucleotides agree with TRBD1. This CDR3 contains 15 residues. With 2 bases clipped from V and 2 bases from J, the junction kept 3 bases outside the gene matches. Germline CDR1 ENHRY, CDR2 SYGVKD. The DNA of the CDR3 is TGTGCCATCAGTGAGAAAGGGACAGGGAACTATGGCTACACCTTC. Translating it yields CAISEKGTGNYGYTF.

This rearrangement joins TRBV10-3 to TRBJ2-5; possible D gene TRBD1, 6 bases. CDR1 ENHRY and CDR2 SYGVKD come from the germline V gene. CDR3 size: 11 residues. Trimming shortened V by 8 bases and J by 10 bases, and 14 bases separated the two germline ends. CDR3 DNA sequence: TGTGCCATCGGGGACAACAGGGTCCAGTACTTC. This gives the protein CAIGDNRVQYF.

A single count supports this clonotype. The gene calls are TRBV7-2 and TRBJ1-1; D perhaps matches TRBD1 (6 bases). The V end lost 1 base, the J end lost 8 bases, and 11 bases lay between the germline ends. Germline-derived CDR1 and CDR2 are SGHTA and FQGNSA. This CDR3 is 13 amino acids long. As DNA, the CDR3 is TGTGCCAGCAGCTTAGGGCAGGGGCGGGAAGCTTTCTTT. Translation: CASSLGQGREAFF.

This clonotype was counted many times. The chain uses TRBV12-3 or TRBV12-4 and TRBJ1-5; D gene ambiguous. The germline V and J ends were trimmed by 3 bases and 3 bases, with 6 bases remaining between them. CDR3 length equals 13 residues. The CDR3 spells CASSFVNNQPQHF. As DNA, the CDR3 is TGTGCCAGCAGTTTTGTGAACAATCAGCCCCAGCATTTT.

This clonotype was counted many times. This sequence joins TRBV24-1 and TRBJ1-2, with D perhaps TRBD1 (6 bases). Germline lookup yields CDR1 KGHDR and CDR2 SFDVKD. The CDR3 is made up of 18 amino acids. Trimming shortened V by 2 bases and J by 3 bases, and 21 bases separated the two germline ends. The CDR3 loop reads CATSDSRDKGVDDYGYTF. The DNA for the CDR3 is TGTGCCACCAGTGATTCCCGGGACAAGGGTGTTGATGACTATGGCTACACCTTC.

This chain connects TRBV5-6 to TRBJ2-1; D not certain. The CDR3 is 14 amino acids. The V gene's germline CDR1 is SGHDT and CDR2 YYEEEE. Trimming took 4 bases from V and 3 from J, leaving 11 bases between them. The CDR3 DNA follows: TGTGCCAGCAGCATGACAAACAGCTACAATGAGCAGTTCTTC. Translated: CASSMTNSYNEQFF.

About this clonotype itself: A read error is possible here, since a much larger clone lies one base away. This chain uses TRBV5-1 with TRBJ2-5, with 11 bases lining up with TRBD2. The CDR3 sequence is 16 residues long. Germline loops: CDR1 SGHRS, CDR2 YFSETQ. Trimming removed 4 bases from V and 5 bases from J; junction bases left unmatched: 10. The chain's CDR3 is CASSILAGEDAETQYF. In DNA, the CDR3 is TGCGCCAGCAGCATACTAGCGGGAGAGGATGCGGAGACCCAGTACTTC. Complete variable domain (other parts from reference TRBV5-1 and TRBJ2-5): KAGVTQTPRYLIKTRGQQVTLSCSPISGHRSVSWYQQTPGQGLQFLFEYFSETQRNKGNFPGRFSGRQFSNSRSEMNVSTLELGDSALYLCASSILAGEDAETQYFGPGTRLLVL.

The sample holds many counts of this clonotype. This chain connects TRBV7-9 to TRBJ2-7; D is uncertain. V lost 5 bases, J lost 5 bases, and 13 bases lay in between. The CDR3 extends over 13 amino acids. CDR1 SEHNR and CDR2 FQNEAQ come from the germline V gene (reference sequence). CDR3: CASSPRQSDEQYF. CDR3 nucleotides: TGTGCCAGCAGCCCCCGCCAGAGTGACGAGCAGTACTTC.

This clonotype was detected ten times or more. The rearrangement uses TRBV20-1 and TRBJ2-6; D is uncertain. This CDR3 spans 13 amino acids. The ends were cut back, 1 base at V and 2 bases at J, with 3 bases in the middle. CDR1 is DFQATT, CDR2 SNEGSKA, per germline (reference sequence). The DNA for the CDR3 is TGCAGTGCTAGAGCCACTGGGGCCAACGTCCTGACTTTC. Its protein product is CSARATGANVLTF.

This clonotype was seen ten or more times. This chain links TRBV10-3 with TRBJ1-5, with 7 bases matching TRBD1. Germline CDR1 ENHRY, CDR2 SYGVKD. After removal of 2 bases from V and 2 bases from J, the junction contained 3 bases not matched to a gene. The CDR3 sequence is 15 residues long. The CDR3 bases are TGTGCCATCAGTGAGAGACAGGGACGCAATCAGCCCCAGCATTTT. Translating gives CAISERQGRNQPQHF.

This clonotype showed up many times. The V and J genes are TRBV5-5 and TRBJ1-2; 10 bases match TRBD1. The CDR3 has 13 amino acids. With 7 bases clipped from V and 8 bases from J, the junction kept 8 bases outside the gene matches. The germline CDR1 and CDR2 sequences are SGHKS and YYEKEE (reference sequence). The CDR3 region has the DNA TGTGCCAGCGGGGGACAGGGGCTTTACGGCTACACCTTC. This sequence encodes CASGGQGLYGYTF.

The V gene is TRBV3-1, the J gene TRBJ1-1, with TRBD1 identical over 9 bases. The V gene's germline CDR1 is LGHDT and CDR2 YNNKEL (reference sequence). The CDR3 is made up of 16 amino acids. The V gene end was trimmed by 3 bases and the J gene end by 1 base; junction bases not matched to a gene: 6. The CDR3 bases are TGTGCCAGCAGCCATTGGGGGACAGGGAAGAACACTGAAGCTTTCTTT. It yields the protein CASSHWGTGKNTEAFF.

V and J are TRBV2 and TRBJ2-5; D is undetermined. This CDR3 has 15 amino acids. CDR1 is SNHLY, CDR2 FYNNEI, per germline. Trimming cost V 4 bases and J 0 bases, with 12 bases left between them. The CDR3 reads CASSGAWSDQETQYF. In DNA form, the CDR3 reads TGTGCCAGCAGTGGAGCCTGGTCGGACCAAGAGACCCAGTACTTC.

This clonotype was seen only a few times. The J gene is TRBJ1-1, the V gene TRBV6-2 or TRBV6-3, with D tentatively TRBD1 (5 bases). V was pared by 2 bases and J by 4 bases, with 20 bases between. The CDR3 consists of 17 residues. CDR1 and CDR2 (germline): MNHEY, SVGEGT. CDR3 sequence reads: CASSYRAGGGRSTEAFF. CDR3 nucleotide sequence: TGTGCCAGCAGTTACCGCGCGGGGGGAGGGAGAAGCACTGAAGCTTTCTTT.

V usage is TRBV20-1 and J usage is TRBJ2-5; the D gene is possibly TRBD1 (7 bases). Trimming removed 0 bases from V and 3 bases from J, with 14 bases in between. Germline CDR1 is DFQATT and CDR2 is SNEGSKA (reference sequence). This CDR3 comprises 15 residues. CDR3 sequence reads: CSARDVGRGEETQYF. Here the CDR3 DNA reads TGCAGTGCTAGAGATGTAGGCAGGGGGGAAGAGACCCAGTACTTC.

Many counts were recorded for this clonotype. The rearrangement uses TRBV7-9 and TRBJ1-4; 8 bases are shared with TRBD1. Unmatched junction bases numbered 3, after V lost 2 bases and J lost 7 bases. CDR1 and CDR2 (germline): SEHNR, FQNEAQ (reference sequence). The CDR3 length is 14 residues. The CDR3 coding sequence is TGTGCCAGCAGCTTACCACAGGGGGGTGAAAAACTGTTTTTT. Translating gives CASSLPQGGEKLFF.

V usage is TRBV6-1 and J usage is TRBJ1-1; 7 bases are a match to TRBD1. The germline CDR1 and CDR2 sequences are MNHNS and SASEGT. This CDR3 contains 13 residues. The V segment lost 6 bases and the J segment 1 base; nucleotides outside the gene matches: 2. The CDR3 protein is CASRQGWNTEAFF. DNA for the CDR3: TGTGCCAGCAGACAGGGGTGGAACACTGAAGCTTTCTTT.

At least ten counts were recorded for this clonotype. The chain joins TRBV2 to TRBJ2-7, with D maybe TRBD1 (5 bases). The CDR3 contains 12 residues. The germline gives CDR1 SNHLY, CDR2 FYNNEI. Trimming took 2 bases from V and 4 from J, leaving 6 bases between them. The CDR3 loop is CASSESGYEQYF. The CDR3 DNA reads TGTGCCAGCAGTGAATCAGGGTACGAGCAGTACTTC.

This clonotype was counted at least ten times. The chain has TRBV7-3 and TRBJ1-6; TRBD1 matches 7 bases. Germline assignment: CDR1 SGHTA and CDR2 FQGTGA. After removal of 5 bases from V and 10 bases from J, the junction contained 8 bases not matched to a gene. CDR3 length: 14 amino acids. The CDR3 loop is CASSRTGAGSPLHF. DNA for the CDR3: TGTGCCAGCAGCCGCACAGGGGCGGGATCACCCCTCCACTTT.

This clonotype appeared a few times. A read error may produce the germline difference seen at one junction end. This chain uses TRBV24-1 with TRBJ1-5, with D perhaps matching TRBD1 (6 bases). The CDR3 consists of 15 residues. The germline V gene has CDR1 KGHDR and CDR2 SFDVKD. CDR3 in DNA: TGTGCCAGCAGTTCGACAGGAGACGGCAATCAGCCCCAGCATTTT. It translates to CASSSTGDGNQPQHF.

Details on this clonotype: Possible read error: a much larger clone is one base away. The V call is TRBV15, the J call TRBJ2-2; no clear D. The length of the CDR3 is 17 residues. V was shortened by 7 bases and J by 4 bases, with 22 bases between the two germline ends. In germline, CDR1 is LNHNV, CDR2 YYDKDF (reference sequence). Written as DNA, the CDR3 is TGTGCCACCACTCTAAACTTTGCGGCAGGACGCACCGGGGAGCTGTTTTTT. It translates to CATTLNFAAGRTGELFF.

There are a few counts of this clonotype. Mismatch with germline at one junction end may stem from a read error. The V call is TRBV12-3 or TRBV12-4, the J call TRBJ1-2, with D tentatively TRBD1 (6 bases). The CDR3 extends over 14 amino acids. DNA for the CDR3: TGTGCTAGCACTCGGGGGGCCGAGAACTATGGCTACACCTTC. Translating it yields CASTRGAENYGYTF.

This CDR3 is CASSLDGANEKLFF. In nucleotides, the CDR3 is TGTGCCAGCAGCTTAGACGGGGCTAATGAAAAACTGTTTTTT. This chain links TRBV7-2 with TRBJ1-4, with D unclear. V was trimmed by 1 base and J by 3 bases, leaving 6 bases between them. The CDR3 runs 14 residues. Germline CDR1 is SGHTA and CDR2 is FQGNSA.

This clonotype was picked up one time. The chain combines TRBV29-1 with TRBJ1-5; 8 positions match TRBD1. Germline-derived CDR1 and CDR2 are SQVTM and ANQGSEA. V was pared by 6 bases and J by 3 bases, with 4 bases of the junction left unmatched. This CDR3 spans 13 amino acids. CDR3 loop: CSVGQGDNQPQHF. The CDR3 DNA follows: TGCAGCGTCGGACAGGGTGACAATCAGCCCCAGCATTTT.

This clonotype came up many times. The chain uses TRBV7-6 and TRBJ2-7; the match to TRBD2 covers 7 bases. The J segment lost 0 bases and the V segment lost 3 bases, leaving 8 bases of the junction unmatched. CDR3 length equals 16 residues. In germline, CDR1 is SGHVS, CDR2 FNYEAQ. The CDR3 nucleotides read TGTGCCAGCAGCTTGGGGGGAGGGGTCGCCTCCTACGAGCAGTACTTC. Protein: CASSLGGGVASYEQYF.

This clonotype was found many times. One end of the junction varies from germline; a read error may be responsible. The chain combines TRBV19 with TRBJ1-1, with 8 nucleotides matching TRBD1. The CDR3 has 11 residues. Germline V gene sequence: CDR1 LNHDA, CDR2 SQIVND (reference sequence). In DNA form, the CDR3 reads TGTGCCAGTAGTATCGGACAGGGATGGTCTTTT. This encodes CASSIGQGWSF.

V gene TRBV29-1 combines with J gene TRBJ1-4, with TRBD1 as a possible D gene (6 bases). Germline V CDR1 and CDR2: SQVTM, ANQGSEA. This CDR3 contains 13 residues. With 4 bases removed from V and 8 bases from J, the gap between germline ends came to 14 bases. The CDR3 DNA is TGCAGCGTTGGTTCAGGGGACGGAGAAAAACTGTTTTTT. Its translation: CSVGSGDGEKLFF.